Listed here are 4 T cell receptor beta chains from one sample, sequenced in a study of blood T cell repertoires in COVID-19. The method was immunoSEQ multiplex PCR; TCRdb's version includes in-frame clones alone and lacks a portion of them. Among fewer than 200,000 clones listed, around 79% were seen once. Sequencing was done on a sample of peripheral blood. Receptors originate from an older woman with acute or convalescent COVID-19.

The chain couples TRBV11-2 to TRBJ2-1; TRBD2 aligns across 9 bases. The germline gives CDR1 SGHAT, CDR2 FQNNGV. This CDR3 has 15 amino acids. Trimming removed 5 bases from V and 4 bases from J; junction bases left unmatched: 6. The chain's CDR3 is CASSLTSGRYNEQFF. As DNA, the CDR3 is TGTGCCAGCAGCCTGACTAGCGGAAGATACAATGAGCAGTTCTTC.

This chain joins TRBV27 and TRBJ2-5; 11 bases fit TRBD2. The length of the CDR3 is 17 residues. V trimming: 6 bases; J trimming: 5 bases; junction bases outside the gene matches: 14. Per germline, CDR1 MNHEY and CDR2 SMNVEV (reference sequence). Here the CDR3 reads CASRGGGSGRARETQYF. CDR3 bases: TGTGCCAGCAGAGGCGGGGGTAGCGGGAGGGCCCGTGAGACCCAGTACTTC.

This chain links TRBV5-4 with TRBJ2-2, with D maybe TRBD2 (6 bases). V lost 3 bases, J lost 6 bases, and 15 bases lay in between. CDR3 length: 15 amino acids. Germline values: CDR1 SGHNT, CDR2 YYREEE (reference sequence). CDR3 sequence reads: CASSSPGDISGELFF. CDR3 DNA sequence: TGTGCCAGCAGCTCCCCGGGAGATATATCCGGGGAGCTGTTTTTT.

The J gene is TRBJ2-3, the V gene TRBV10-3; 9 bases are shared with TRBD2. Germline lookup yields CDR1 ENHRY and CDR2 SYGVKD. CDR3 length: 16 amino acids. V dropped 2 bases and J dropped 6; count of bases not matched to a gene: 9. In DNA form, the CDR3 reads TGTGCCATCAGTGAGCGCAGCGGGAGGTCTGGGGATACGCAGTATTTT. This translates into CAISERSGRSGDTQYF.